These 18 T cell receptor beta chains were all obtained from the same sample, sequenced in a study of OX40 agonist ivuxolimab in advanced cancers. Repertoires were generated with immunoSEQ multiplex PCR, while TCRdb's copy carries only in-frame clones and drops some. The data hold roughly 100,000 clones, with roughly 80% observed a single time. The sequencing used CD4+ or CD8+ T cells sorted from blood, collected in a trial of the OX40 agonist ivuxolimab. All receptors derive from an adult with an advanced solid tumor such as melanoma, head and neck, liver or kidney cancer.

The chain's CDR3 is CASIGDSVGEQFF. The CDR3 DNA reads TGTGCCAGCATTGGGGACTCTGTTGGAGAGCAGTTCTTC. The V and J genes are TRBV5-4 and TRBJ2-1; possible D gene TRBD2, 6 bases. The CDR3 loop spans 13 amino acids. Germline lookup yields CDR1 SGHNT and CDR2 YYREEE (reference sequence). V was clipped by 6 bases and J by 10 bases, with 17 bases between them.

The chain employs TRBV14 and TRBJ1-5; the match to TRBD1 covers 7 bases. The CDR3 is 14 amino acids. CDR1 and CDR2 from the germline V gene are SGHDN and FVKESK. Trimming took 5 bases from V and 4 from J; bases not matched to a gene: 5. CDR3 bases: TGTGCCAGCAGCGGAAGGGGGCCTAATCAGCCCCAGCATTTT. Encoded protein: CASSGRGPNQPQHF.

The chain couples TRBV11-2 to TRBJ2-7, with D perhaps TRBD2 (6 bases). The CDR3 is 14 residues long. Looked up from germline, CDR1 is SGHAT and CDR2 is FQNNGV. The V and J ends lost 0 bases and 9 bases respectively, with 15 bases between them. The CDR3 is CASSLDGGRSRQYF. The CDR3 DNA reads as TGTGCCAGCAGCTTAGACGGGGGTCGAAGTCGGCAGTACTTC. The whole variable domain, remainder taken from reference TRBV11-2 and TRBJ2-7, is EAGVAQSPRYKIIEKRQSVAFWCNPISGHATLYWYQQILGQGPKLLIQFQNNGVVDDSQLPKDRFSAERLKGVDSTLKIQPAKLEDSAVYLCASSLDGGRSRQYFGPGTRLTVT.

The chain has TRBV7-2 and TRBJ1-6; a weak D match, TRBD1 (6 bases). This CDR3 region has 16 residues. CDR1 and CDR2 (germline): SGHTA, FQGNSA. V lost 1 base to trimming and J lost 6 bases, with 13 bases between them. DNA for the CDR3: TGTGCCAGCAGCTTAGTTACCGGGGGCCCTAATTCACCCCTCCACTTT. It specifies CASSLVTGGPNSPLHF.

In nucleotides, the CDR3 is TGTGCCAGCAGCTTAGATTCTCCTAGCAGCTACGAGCAGTACTTC. The encoded protein is CASSLDSPSSYEQYF. The chain carries TRBV11-2 and TRBJ2-7, with D possibly TRBD2 on 5 matching bases. Trimming cost V 0 bases and J 3 bases, with 12 bases left between them. The CDR3 is 15 amino acids. CDR1 and CDR2 (germline): SGHAT, FQNNGV.

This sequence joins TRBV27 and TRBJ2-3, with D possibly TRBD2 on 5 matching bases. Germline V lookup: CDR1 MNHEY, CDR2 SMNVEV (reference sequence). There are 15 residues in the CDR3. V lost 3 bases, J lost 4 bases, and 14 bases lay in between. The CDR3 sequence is CASSFGLPGADTQYF. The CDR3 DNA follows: TGTGCCAGCAGTTTCGGACTCCCGGGCGCAGATACGCAGTATTTT.

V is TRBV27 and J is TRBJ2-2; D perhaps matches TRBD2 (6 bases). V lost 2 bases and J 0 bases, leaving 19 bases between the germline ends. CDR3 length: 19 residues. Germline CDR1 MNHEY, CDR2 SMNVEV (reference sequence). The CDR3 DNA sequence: TGTGCCAGCAGTTTAAAGGCAATGGAGGGATATACGAACACCGGGGAGCTGTTTTTT. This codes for CASSLKAMEGYTNTGELFF.

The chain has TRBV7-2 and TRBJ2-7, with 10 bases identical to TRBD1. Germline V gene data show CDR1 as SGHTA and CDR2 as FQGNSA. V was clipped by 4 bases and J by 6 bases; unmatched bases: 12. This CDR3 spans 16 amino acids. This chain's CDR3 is CASSYMFYGTGVEQYF. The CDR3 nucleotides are TGTGCCAGCAGCTATATGTTTTACGGGACAGGGGTCGAGCAGTACTTC.

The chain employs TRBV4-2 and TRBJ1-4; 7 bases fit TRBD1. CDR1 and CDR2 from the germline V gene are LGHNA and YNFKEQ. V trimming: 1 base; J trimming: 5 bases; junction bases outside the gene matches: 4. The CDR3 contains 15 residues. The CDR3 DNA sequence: TGTGCCAGCAGCCAAGCAGGGGGGGGAAATGAAAAACTGTTTTTT. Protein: CASSQAGGGNEKLFF.

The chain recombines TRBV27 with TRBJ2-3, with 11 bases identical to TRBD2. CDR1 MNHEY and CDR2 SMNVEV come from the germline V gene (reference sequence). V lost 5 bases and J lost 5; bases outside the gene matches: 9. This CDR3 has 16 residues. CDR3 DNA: TGTGCCAGCAGTGAGACTAGCGGGGCCCTCGGAGATACGCAGTATTTT. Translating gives CASSETSGALGDTQYF.

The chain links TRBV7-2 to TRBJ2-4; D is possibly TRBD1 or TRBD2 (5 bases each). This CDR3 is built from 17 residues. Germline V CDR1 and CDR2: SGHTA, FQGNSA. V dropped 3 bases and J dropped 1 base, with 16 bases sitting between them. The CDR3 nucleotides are TGTGCCAGCAGCTTCAAGGTTGGGGGAACTGCCAAAAACATTCAGTACTTC. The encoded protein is CASSFKVGGTAKNIQYF.

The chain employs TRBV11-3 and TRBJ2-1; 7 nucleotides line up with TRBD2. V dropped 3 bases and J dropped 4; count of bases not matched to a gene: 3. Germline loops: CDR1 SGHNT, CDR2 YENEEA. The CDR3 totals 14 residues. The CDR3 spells CASSLASGYNEQFF. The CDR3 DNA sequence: TGTGCCAGCAGCTTGGCTAGCGGTTACAATGAGCAGTTCTTC.

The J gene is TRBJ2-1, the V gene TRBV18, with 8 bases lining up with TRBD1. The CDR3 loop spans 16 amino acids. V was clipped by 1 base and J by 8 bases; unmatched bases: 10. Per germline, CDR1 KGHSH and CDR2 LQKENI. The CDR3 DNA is TGTGCCAGCTCACCACAATTCGGACAGGGTGGCTATGAGCAGTTCTTC. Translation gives CASSPQFGQGGYEQFF.

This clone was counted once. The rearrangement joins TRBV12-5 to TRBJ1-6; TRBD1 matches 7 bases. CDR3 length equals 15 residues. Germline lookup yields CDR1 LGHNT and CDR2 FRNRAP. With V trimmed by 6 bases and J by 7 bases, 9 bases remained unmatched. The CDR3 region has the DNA TGTGCTAGTGGGCCGACGACAGGGTGGAATTCACCCCTCCACTTT. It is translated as CASGPTTGWNSPLHF.

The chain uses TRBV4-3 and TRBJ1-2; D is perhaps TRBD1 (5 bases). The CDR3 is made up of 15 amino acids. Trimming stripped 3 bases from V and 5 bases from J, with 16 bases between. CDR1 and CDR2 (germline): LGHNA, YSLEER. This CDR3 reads CASSHASGLRYGYTF. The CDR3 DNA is TGCGCCAGCAGCCATGCCTCAGGGCTCAGGTATGGCTACACCTTC.

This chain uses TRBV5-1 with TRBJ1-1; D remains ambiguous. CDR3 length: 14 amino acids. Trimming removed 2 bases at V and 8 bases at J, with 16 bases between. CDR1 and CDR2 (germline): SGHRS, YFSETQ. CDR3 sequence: CASSFQAGTLEAFF. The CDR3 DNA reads TGCGCCAGCAGCTTTCAGGCGGGAACCCTAGAAGCTTTCTTT.

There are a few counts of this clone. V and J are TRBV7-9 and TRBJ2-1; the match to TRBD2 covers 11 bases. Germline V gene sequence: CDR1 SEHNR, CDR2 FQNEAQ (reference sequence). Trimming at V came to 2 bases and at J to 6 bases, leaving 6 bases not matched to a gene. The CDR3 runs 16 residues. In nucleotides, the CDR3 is TGTGCCAGCAGCTTACGGTCGACTAGCGGGACCAATGAGCAGTTCTTC. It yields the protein CASSLRSTSGTNEQFF.

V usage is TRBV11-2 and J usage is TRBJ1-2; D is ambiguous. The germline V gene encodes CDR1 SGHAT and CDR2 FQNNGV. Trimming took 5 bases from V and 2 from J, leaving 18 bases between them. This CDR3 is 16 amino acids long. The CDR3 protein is CASSTIGGRRNYGYTF. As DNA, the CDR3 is TGTGCCAGCAGCACCATTGGCGGACGAAGGAACTATGGCTACACCTTC.